The text below deals with one T cell receptor beta chain. The antigen is undetermined. The entry originates in a study of shared clonotypes between healthy human individuals. The overall study: Each donor's CD8 memory used one plate, CD8 naive two, each CD4 subset three. Regarding the study as a whole: The study found lower generation probabilities in non-shared clonotypes than in those shared by all four donors.

From CD4+ cells came CD45RA+ naive and CD45RA-negative memory subsets. Original handling: Junction-only sequences without quality scores came from ImmunoSEQ, so filtering differed. Measured with immunoSEQ multiplex PCR; TCRdb has only the in-frame clones, and not every one. V, J and clone size are taken as reported in that table, and D and trimming were inferred from the DNA itself. The table lists a few million clones, around 90% of them singletons. The sample consisted of naive CD4+ T cells sorted from blood. Subset in this sample: CD45RA+ positively selected. This clonotype originated in a man aged 18 to 35 in good health.

This CDR3 is CASSPLLAGGRGTQYF. The CDR3 DNA reads as TGTGCCAGCAGCCCCTTATTGGCGGGGGGCCGTGGGACCCAGTACTTC. The chain carries TRBV5-4 and TRBJ2-5, with 8 nucleotides matching TRBD2. Per germline, CDR1 SGHNT and CDR2 YYREEE (reference sequence). V trimming: 4 bases; J trimming: 7 bases; junction bases outside the gene matches: 15. This CDR3 spans 16 amino acids.